Listed below are T cell receptor beta chains from one sample, sequenced in a study of HIV-infected patients and healthy controls. TCRdb re-analysed the 5' RACE reads in MiXCR, keeping a single row per CDR3 protein. The sample shows almost 65,000 distinct CDR3 sequences, approximately 21% of them seen only once. The sample consisted of CD4+ T cells from blood. Receptor source: a human donor in good health. Each CDR3 is given with its conserved first and last residue. D genes are given only for firm matches. Rows may omit the clone size; those that give it use once, few, many or a size class.

clone size: many; D gene: .; J gene: TRBJ1-3; V gene: TRBV7-2; CDR3 protein: CASSLYSRAEGNTIYF; CDR3 DNA: TGTGCCAGCAGCTTATATTCGAGGGCGGAAGGAAACACCATATATTTT
clone size: few; D gene: .; J gene: TRBJ1-2; V gene: TRBV20-1; CDR3 protein: CSARPRWLGNIGGYTF; CDR3 DNA: TGCAGTGCTAGACCCAGATGGCTCGGGAACATCGGGGGCTACACCTTC
clone size: .; D gene: TRBD2; J gene: TRBJ2-2; V gene: TRBV6-5; CDR3 protein: CASKITSGTYTGELFF; CDR3 DNA: TGTGCCAGCAAAATAACGAGCGGGACGTACACCGGGGAGCTGTTTTTT
clone size: .; D gene: TRBD2; J gene: TRBJ2-1; V gene: TRBV7-8; CDR3 protein: CAIRGTSGPNEQFF; CDR3 DNA: TGTGCCATTCGAGGGACTAGCGGTCCCAATGAGCAGTTCTTC
clone size: few; D gene: .; J gene: TRBJ2-5; V gene: TRBV4-1; CDR3 protein: CASSQSGLPQETQYF; CDR3 DNA: TGCGCCAGCAGCCAATCGGGATTGCCCCAAGAGACCCAGTACTTC
clone size: few; D gene: TRBD2; J gene: TRBJ2-1; V gene: TRBV5-1; CDR3 protein: CASSQSGGAQNEQFF; CDR3 DNA: TGCGCCAGCAGCCAAAGCGGGGGGGCTCAAAATGAGCAGTTCTTC
clone size: many; D gene: .; J gene: TRBJ1-2; V gene: TRBV5-1; CDR3 protein: CASSLTPSEVYGYTF; CDR3 DNA: TGCGCCAGCAGCTTGACGCCATCAGAAGTCTATGGCTACACCTTC
clone size: .; D gene: .; J gene: TRBJ1-5; V gene: TRBV18; CDR3 protein: CASSPRDSNQPQHF; CDR3 DNA: TGTGCCAGCTCACCAAGGGACAGCAATCAGCCCCAGCATTTT
clone size: few; D gene: TRBD2; J gene: TRBJ2-2; V gene: TRBV7-2; CDR3 protein: CASRALAGVNTGELFF; CDR3 DNA: TGTGCCAGCAGGGCACTAGCGGGGGTAAACACCGGGGAGCTGTTTTTT
clone size: few; D gene: .; J gene: TRBJ1-5; V gene: TRBV5-1; CDR3 protein: CASSLGRDSNQPQHF; CDR3 DNA: TGCGCCAGCAGCTTGGGACGAGATAGCAATCAGCCCCAGCATTTT
clone size: many; D gene: .; J gene: TRBJ2-3; V gene: TRBV14; CDR3 protein: CASSQWLIPGADTQYF; CDR3 DNA: TGTGCCAGCAGCCAATGGCTGATTCCGGGGGCAGATACGCAGTATTTT
clone size: .; D gene: .; J gene: TRBJ2-7; V gene: TRBV27; CDR3 protein: CASSLSGQGEQYF; CDR3 DNA: TGTGCCAGCAGTTTATCGGGACAAGGCGAGCAGTACTTC
clone size: few; D gene: .; J gene: TRBJ1-2; V gene: TRBV10-3; CDR3 protein: CAISESRTGGYTF; CDR3 DNA: TGTGCCATCAGTGAGTCGCGGACCGGGGGCTACACCTTC
clone size: .; D gene: TRBD1; J gene: TRBJ1-1; V gene: TRBV7-2; CDR3 protein: CASSWRDRLEAFF; CDR3 DNA: TGTGCCAGCAGTTGGAGGGACAGACTTGAAGCTTTCTTT
clone size: many; D gene: .; J gene: TRBJ1-4; V gene: TRBV6-1; CDR3 protein: CASSVGNGNEKLFF; CDR3 DNA: TGTGCCAGCAGTGTCGGCAACGGCAATGAAAAACTGTTTTTT
clone size: many; D gene: .; J gene: TRBJ1-5; V gene: TRBV2; CDR3 protein: CASSFLGSQPQHF; CDR3 DNA: TGTGCCAGCAGCTTTCTGGGGTCTCAGCCCCAGCATTTT
clone size: many; D gene: .; J gene: TRBJ1-4; V gene: TRBV20-1; CDR3 protein: CSARGQTGDNEKLFF; CDR3 DNA: TGCAGTGCTCGAGGACAGACAGGAGATAATGAAAAACTGTTTTTT
clone size: .; D gene: TRBD2; J gene: TRBJ2-2; V gene: TRBV24-1; CDR3 protein: CATSPGLAVTGELFF; CDR3 DNA: TGTGCCACCAGTCCGGGACTAGCTGTGACCGGGGAGCTGTTTTTT
clone size: .; D gene: .; J gene: TRBJ1-1; V gene: TRBV5-5; CDR3 protein: CASSQEVNTEAFF; CDR3 DNA: TGTGCCAGCAGTCAGGAAGTGAACACTGAAGCTTTCTTT
clone size: few; D gene: .; J gene: TRBJ2-3; V gene: TRBV6-1; CDR3 protein: CASSAQRSDTQYF; CDR3 DNA: TGTGCCAGCAGTGCCCAGCGGTCCGATACGCAGTATTTT
clone size: few; D gene: .; J gene: TRBJ2-1; V gene: TRBV29-1; CDR3 protein: CSVGLVSEFF; CDR3 DNA: TGCAGCGTTGGACTAGTTTCCGAGTTCTTC
clone size: once; D gene: .; J gene: TRBJ1-1; V gene: TRBV20-1; CDR3 protein: CSCLRGGMDIEAFF; CDR3 DNA: TGCAGCTGCCTTCGGGGCGGAATGGATATTGAAGCTTTCTTT
clone size: medium-sized; D gene: .; J gene: TRBJ1-4; V gene: TRBV3-1; CDR3 protein: CASSQGGATNEKLFF; CDR3 DNA: TGTGCCAGCAGCCAAGGAGGGGCAACTAATGAAAAACTGTTTTTT
clone size: many; D gene: .; J gene: TRBJ2-1; V gene: TRBV7-2; CDR3 protein: CASSLLGGSSYNEQFF; CDR3 DNA: TGTGCCAGCAGCTTATTAGGGGGAAGCTCCTACAATGAGCAGTTCTTC
clone size: few; D gene: .; J gene: TRBJ1-1; V gene: TRBV10-3; CDR3 protein: CAISEGWSTEAFF; CDR3 DNA: TGTGCCATCAGTGAAGGGTGGAGCACTGAAGCTTTCTTT
clone size: .; D gene: TRBD1; J gene: TRBJ1-2; V gene: TRBV12-3/TRBV12-4; CDR3 protein: CASRRQGEVDGYTF; CDR3 DNA: TGTGCCAGCAGACGACAGGGGGAGGTGGATGGCTACACCTTC